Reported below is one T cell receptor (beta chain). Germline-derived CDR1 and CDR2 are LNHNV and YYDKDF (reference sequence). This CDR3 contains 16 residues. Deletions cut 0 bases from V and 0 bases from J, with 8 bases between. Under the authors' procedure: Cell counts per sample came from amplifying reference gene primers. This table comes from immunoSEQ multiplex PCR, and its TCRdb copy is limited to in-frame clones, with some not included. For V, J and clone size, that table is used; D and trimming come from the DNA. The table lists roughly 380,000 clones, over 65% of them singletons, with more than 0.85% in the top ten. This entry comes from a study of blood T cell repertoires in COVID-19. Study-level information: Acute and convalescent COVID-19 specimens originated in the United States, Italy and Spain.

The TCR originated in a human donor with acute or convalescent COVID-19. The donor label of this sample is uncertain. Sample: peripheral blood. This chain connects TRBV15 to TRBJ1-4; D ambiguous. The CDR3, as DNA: TGTGCCACCAGCAGAGAGAAGCTCGCAACTAATGAAAAACTGTTTTTT. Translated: CATSREKLATNEKLFF.